This paragraph covers one TCR beta chain sequence. Its antigen is currently not known. No much larger clonotype is one base removed from it; base qualities were not supplied. Library preparation employed 5' RACE. For sequencing, a NextSeq 500 was employed. Unique molecular identifiers were attached to individual cDNA molecules in the TCR library protocol so that sequencing error and PCR bias could be corrected. Both TCR alpha and beta chains were sequenced, and tight co-correlation was observed between alpha and beta sequence abundances in each sample. The source study handled its data this way. Decombinator V4 was used to annotate TCR sequences for V gene, J gene and CDR3. TCRs were defined as expanded if a significant change between any two time points was detected under a Poisson model with p below 0.0001. TCR abundances were normalised to the total number of TCRs sequenced per sample and were expressed as counts per million. MAIT TCRs were defined by TRAV1-2 paired with TRAJ12, TRAJ20 or TRAJ33, and iNKT TCRs by TRAV10 paired with TRAJ18. VDJdb, accessed 1 November 2021, was searched for CMV, EBV and SARS-CoV-2 annotated TCRs, with TCRs annotated for multiple antigens excluded. The public reads were reprocessed in TCRdb via fastp at Q25 and MiXCR, keeping in-frame beta chains. Under each unique CDR3 protein, matching rows form one entry showing the most common genes and DNA. For this entry, the V and J calls and clone size follow TCRdb and not the study's own pipeline. The sample has tens of thousands of distinct CDR3 sequences on record, around 15% of them singletons. Less than 15% of the sample comes from the top ten.

The CDR3 holds 15 amino acids from the cysteine to the phenylalanine. Only CDR3 DNA is held: 45 bases, read in frame from base 1. V is shortened by 0 bases, J by 6 bases, and the region joining them spans 9 bases. CDR1 and CDR2, per the germline V gene, are SGHVS and FQNEAQ. This was a case-control study nested in a cohort of healthcare workers in London, UK, who had nasopharyngeal swab PCR tests and blood samples taken every week. Healthcare workers were enrolled in the week of the UK lockdown, from 23 to 31 March 2020, and were followed every week for up to roughly 16 weeks. The data were obtained in a study of early T cells in non-severe SARS-CoV-2 infection (dated by TCRdb to the early 2020s). A note on the overall study: Because TCR sequencing was done on bulk RNA from unsorted whole blood, the alpha and beta chains could not be paired. The research as a whole found: Matching against VDJdb was skewed toward anti-spike CD8 responses, likely underestimated virus-specific expansions, and missed private and CD4 specificities.

Sequenced sample: whole blood. The chain couples TRBV7-8 to TRBJ1-6; no D gene can be assigned with confidence. The sequence came from an adult who was a healthcare worker with PCR-confirmed SARS-CoV-2 infection or an uninfected control (not recorded which). The DNA sequence reads TGTGCCAGCAGCTTAGCGGGGAGCGGTAATTCACCCCTCCACTTT. This translates into CASSLAGSGNSPLHF.